The 26 T cell receptor beta chains in this list originate from one sample, sequenced in a study of beta chain features in type 1 diabetes. These TCRs are of unknown antigen specificity. Since all of the isolated RNA was reverse transcribed, expressed TCRB transcripts were what got sequenced. Clones were sequenced by immunoSEQ multiplex PCR, and TCRdb holds only the in-frame ones, with some missing. The data contain hundreds of thousands of clones, over 13% of them seen just once; the ten biggest clones take up nearly 0.04%. Study-wide points: Significant though moderate, a shortening of TCRB CDR3s appeared in all four CD4+ subsets of Type 1 diabetes patients.

Sample: naive CD4+ T cells from blood. These receptors all stem from a man aged 18 to 30 with type 1 diabetes.

This clone was counted only a few times. This chain joins TRBV5-1 and TRBJ1-2, with 8 bases aligning to TRBD1. V shed 4 bases, J shed 4 bases, and the junction held 6 bases outside the gene matches. The CDR3 length is 14 residues. The germline CDR1 and CDR2 sequences are SGHRS and YFSETQ. CDR3 loop: CASSLGQASYGYTF. CDR3 in DNA: TGCGCCAGCAGCCTGGGACAGGCATCCTATGGCTACACCTTC.

The chain joins TRBV10-3 to TRBJ1-2; D is ambiguous. CDR1 ENHRY and CDR2 SYGVKD come from the germline V gene. Trimming removed 5 bases from V and 6 bases from J, with 10 bases in between. The CDR3 spans 12 residues. The CDR3 nucleotides read TGTGCCATCAGTATTAACTCTGATGGCTACACCTTC. Its protein is CAISINSDGYTF.

The chain recombines TRBV6-5 with TRBJ2-7; D might be TRBD2 (5 bases). This CDR3 spans 15 amino acids. From germline, CDR1 is MNHEY and CDR2 SVGAGI. V lost 2 bases to trimming and J lost 4 bases, with 15 bases between them. CDR3 in amino acids: CASSYESGVLYEQYF. The DNA for the CDR3 is TGTGCCAGCAGTTACGAATCCGGGGTATTATACGAGCAGTACTTC.

This CDR3 reads CASSIHDTSGGETQYF. The CDR3 nucleotides are TGTGCCAGTAGTATCCATGACACCTCCGGGGGGGAGACCCAGTACTTC. This chain links TRBV19 with TRBJ2-5, with 7 positions matching TRBD2. The V and J ends lost 3 bases and 5 bases, in that order; junction bases with no gene match: 12. CDR1 and CDR2 (germline): LNHDA, SQIVND (reference sequence). The CDR3 consists of 16 residues.

A few counts support this clone. V is TRBV7-9 and J is TRBJ1-2; TRBD1 aligns across 8 bases. The CDR3 loop spans 13 amino acids. After removal of 4 bases from V and 2 bases from J, the junction contained 0 bases not matched to a gene. Looked up from germline, CDR1 is SEHNR and CDR2 is FQNEAQ (reference sequence). CDR3 in DNA: TGTGCCAGCAGCTGGACAGGGAACTATGGCTACACCTTC. Translating it yields CASSWTGNYGYTF.

The chain joins TRBV10-3 to TRBJ1-1; D is perhaps TRBD1 (5 bases). This CDR3 comprises 17 residues. Trimming cost V 2 bases and J 6 bases, with 22 bases left between them. The germline V gene has CDR1 ENHRY and CDR2 SYGVKD. For the CDR3, the DNA is TGTGCCATCAGTGAGCCAACAGGTTCTGGTTTCGTGGCTGAAGCTTTCTTT. Its protein is CAISEPTGSGFVAEAFF.

The chain carries TRBV7-2 and TRBJ2-1; D may be TRBD2 (6 bases). Between the trimmed V and J ends, which lost 5 bases and 8 bases, there was a span of 13 bases. Germline assignment: CDR1 SGHTA and CDR2 FQGNSA. The CDR3 consists of 13 residues. CDR3 residues: CASSATSRHEQFF. The DNA for the CDR3 is TGTGCCAGCAGCGCAACTAGCCGCCATGAGCAGTTCTTC.

This clone was detected once. The chain has TRBV9 and TRBJ2-1, with 10 bases identical to TRBD2. With 2 bases clipped from V and 1 base from J, the junction kept 6 bases outside the gene matches. Germline V gene sequence: CDR1 SGDLS, CDR2 YYNGEE. This CDR3 region has 17 residues. The CDR3 protein is CASSVASGGSSYNEQFF. In DNA, the CDR3 is TGTGCCAGCAGCGTTGCTAGCGGGGGATCATCCTACAATGAGCAGTTCTTC. The full variable domain, completed using reference TRBV9 and TRBJ2-1, is DSGVTQTPKHLITATGQRVTLRCSPRSGDLSVYWYQQSLDQGLQFLIQYYNGEERAKGNILERFSAQQFPDLHSELNLSSLELGDSALYFCASSVASGGSSYNEQFFGPGTRLTVL.

Details on this clone: Other DNA sequences in this specimen translate into the identical CDR3. The V gene is TRBV20-1, the J gene TRBJ2-5; D remains ambiguous. Germline assignment: CDR1 DFQATT and CDR2 SNEGSKA (reference sequence). This CDR3 is built from 11 residues. Between the trimmed V and J ends, which lost 1 base and 5 bases, there was a span of 5 bases. CDR3 nucleotide sequence: TGCAGTGCTAGAGTAGGGGAGACCCAGTACTTC. This codes for CSARVGETQYF.

The chain uses TRBV6-4 and TRBJ2-2; D remains ambiguous. The CDR3 is 12 residues long. Between the trimmed V and J ends, which lost 6 bases and 10 bases, there was a span of 12 bases. CDR1 and CDR2 (germline): MRHNA, SNTAGT. In nucleotides, the CDR3 is TGTGCCAGCAGAGGAATTTCCGAGGAGCTGTTTTTT. It yields the protein CASRGISEELFF.

This chain connects TRBV29-1 to TRBJ1-1; D call uncertain. The CDR3 covers 13 residues. CDR1 and CDR2 (germline): SQVTM, ANQGSEA. V was shortened by 4 bases and J by 0 bases, with 9 bases between the two germline ends. The CDR3 nucleotides are TGCAGCGTTGCCCGGGATATGAACACTGAAGCTTTCTTT. Translating gives CSVARDMNTEAFF.

This clone has a handful of counts. The CDR3 reads CASGLDADRGAETQYF. CDR3 coding DNA: TGTGCTAGTGGTTTGGACGCAGACAGGGGTGCGGAGACCCAGTACTTC. The rearrangement links TRBV12-5 to TRBJ2-5; 8 nucleotides agree with TRBD1. V dropped 1 base and J dropped 5; count of bases not matched to a gene: 9. Per the germline V gene, CDR1 is LGHNT and CDR2 is FRNRAP. The CDR3 has 16 residues.

CDR3 amino acids: CASSITGGAGYGYTF. The CDR3 DNA reads as TGCGCCAGCAGCATTACAGGGGGCGCTGGCTATGGCTACACCTTC. V and J are TRBV5-1 and TRBJ1-2; 9 nucleotides agree with TRBD1. The CDR3 is 15 amino acids. Losses at the gene ends were 4 bases for V and 4 bases for J; bases not matched to a gene: 8. In germline, CDR1 is SGHRS, CDR2 YFSETQ.

This clone has a handful of counts. The V and J genes are TRBV4-2 and TRBJ1-5, with D perhaps matching TRBD1 (5 bases). Trimming left V 0 bases short and J 6 bases short, with 15 bases between. Germline CDR1 reads LGHNA; CDR2 reads YNFKEQ. The CDR3 covers 16 residues. This chain's CDR3 is CASSQDRATGVQPQHF. CDR3 sequence (DNA): TGTGCCAGCAGCCAAGACAGGGCCACGGGCGTTCAGCCCCAGCATTTT.

V and J are TRBV7-2 and TRBJ2-3; TRBD2 aligns across 8 bases. Germline V gene lookup returns CDR1 SGHTA and CDR2 FQGNSA. The CDR3 loop spans 14 amino acids. Losses at the gene ends were 5 bases for V and 0 bases for J; bases not matched to a gene: 1. The CDR3 DNA reads TGTGCCAGCAGCACTAGCGGTAGCACAGATACGCAGTATTTT. It specifies CASSTSGSTDTQYF. The complete variable domain, with remaining parts taken from reference TRBV7-2 and TRBJ2-3, reads GAGVSQSPSNKVTEKGKDVELRCDPISGHTALYWYRQSLGQGLEFLIYFQGNSAPDKSGLPSDRFSAERTGGSVSTLTIQRTQQEDSAVYLCASSTSGSTDTQYFGPGTRLTVL.

The chain couples TRBV30 to TRBJ2-2; no clear D. V lost 4 bases, J lost 5 bases, and 14 bases lay in between. This CDR3 is built from 14 residues. Germline V gene lookup returns CDR1 GTSNPN and CDR2 SVGIG (reference sequence). CDR3 in amino acids: CAWTIWGLTGELFF. The CDR3 DNA reads TGTGCCTGGACTATTTGGGGTCTAACCGGGGAGCTGTTTTTT.

The V gene is TRBV18, the J gene TRBJ2-3; D is perhaps TRBD1 (5 bases). Trimming took 0 bases from V and 0 from J, leaving 16 bases between them. The length of the CDR3 is 18 residues. The V gene's germline CDR1 is KGHSH and CDR2 LQKENI. The chain's CDR3 is CASSPPAWQGPSTDTQYF. The CDR3 bases are TGTGCCAGCTCACCACCGGCGTGGCAGGGCCCTAGCACAGATACGCAGTATTTT.

V and J are TRBV6-6 and TRBJ2-2; D may match TRBD1 or TRBD2 (5 bases each). Trimming shortened V by 5 bases and J by 2 bases, and 9 bases separated the two germline ends. The germline gives CDR1 MNHNY, CDR2 SVGAGI (reference sequence). The CDR3 sequence is 14 residues long. The CDR3 region is CASSRDGNTGELFF. The CDR3 nucleotides are TGTGCCAGCAGTCGGGACGGAAACACCGGGGAGCTGTTTTTT.

This clone was recorded a few times. Other nucleotide sequences in the sample specify the same CDR3. The chain joins TRBV5-1 to TRBJ2-1, with 10 bases matching TRBD2. The CDR3 runs 15 residues. After removal of 1 base from V and 6 bases from J, the junction contained 4 bases not matched to a gene. CDR1 and CDR2 (germline): SGHRS, YFSETQ. The CDR3 bases are TGCGCCAGCAGCTTGAGCCTAGCGGGAGTCAATGAGCAGTTCTTC. It yields the protein CASSLSLAGVNEQFF. Based on the CDR3 plus reference TRBV5-1 and TRBJ2-1, the full variable domain is KAGVTQTPRYLIKTRGQQVTLSCSPISGHRSVSWYQQTPGQGLQFLFEYFSETQRNKGNFPGRFSGRQFSNSRSEMNVSTLELGDSALYLCASSLSLAGVNEQFFGPGTRLTVL.

The V call is TRBV19, the J call TRBJ2-4; D remains unclear. The CDR3 has 11 residues. The germline V and J ends were trimmed by 10 bases and 6 bases, with 10 bases remaining between them. The germline V gene has CDR1 LNHDA and CDR2 SQIVND (reference sequence). CDR3 residues: CAITPGNIQYF. CDR3 nucleotide sequence: TGTGCCATCACTCCGGGAAACATTCAGTACTTC.

The chain recombines TRBV27 with TRBJ2-1; 7 nucleotides align to TRBD2. The V gene end was trimmed by 8 bases and the J gene end by 0 bases; junction bases not matched to a gene: 7. The germline gives CDR1 MNHEY, CDR2 SMNVEV (reference sequence). This CDR3 has 15 residues. The CDR3 sequence is CASVRTRSSYNEQFF. The CDR3 DNA is TGTGCCAGCGTGAGGACTAGGAGCTCCTACAATGAGCAGTTCTTC.

The V gene is TRBV13, the J gene TRBJ2-7; 9 bases map to TRBD1. CDR1 and CDR2 from the germline V gene are PRHDT and FYEKMQ (reference sequence). The CDR3 runs to 17 residues. V trimming: 4 bases; J trimming: 3 bases; junction bases outside the gene matches: 13. The CDR3 DNA sequence: TGTGCCAGCAGCTGGTCCCGGGACAGGGTTACACGCTACGAGCAGTACTTC. Its translation: CASSWSRDRVTRYEQYF.

This clone has more than one count but fewer than ten. The chain employs TRBV19 and TRBJ2-5; D may be TRBD2 (7 bases). The CDR3 runs to 14 residues. Trimming cost V 6 bases and J 5 bases, with 16 bases left between them. Germline CDR1 is LNHDA and CDR2 is SQIVND (reference sequence). The CDR3 protein is CASSDRGGVETQYF. The CDR3 DNA reads as TGTGCCAGTAGCGACCGCGGGGGCGTGGAGACCCAGTACTTC. Supplemented by reference TRBV19 and TRBJ2-5, the full variable domain reads DGGITQSPKYLFRKEGQNVTLSCEQNLNHDAMYWYRQDPGQGLRLIYYSQIVNDFQKGDIAEGYSVSREKKESFPLTVTSAQKNPTAFYLCASSDRGGVETQYFGPGTRLLVL.

The J gene is TRBJ2-1, the V gene TRBV30; D is perhaps TRBD2 (6 bases). Germline V CDR1 and CDR2: GTSNPN, SVGIG (reference sequence). The CDR3 has 17 amino acids. The germline V and J ends were trimmed by 0 bases and 7 bases, with 22 bases remaining between them. The CDR3 DNA reads TGTGCCTGGAGTGTACGGGGGAAGGGACTTACTTTAAATGAGCAGTTCTTC. Protein product: CAWSVRGKGLTLNEQFF.

V is TRBV9 and J is TRBJ1-2, with TRBD1 matching over 7 bases. From germline, CDR1 is SGDLS and CDR2 YYNGEE. With V trimmed by 0 bases and J by 2 bases, 4 bases remained unmatched. The CDR3 is 15 amino acids. In DNA form, the CDR3 reads TGTGCCAGCAGCGTAGCTACGGGACAGAACTATGGCTACACCTTC. Encoded protein: CASSVATGQNYGYTF.

This clone was picked up a small number of times. The rearrangement uses TRBV6-5 and TRBJ2-7, with 11 bases that match TRBD1. Germline assignment: CDR1 MNHEY and CDR2 SVGAGI. This CDR3 has 15 residues. V shed 6 bases and J 1 base; nucleotides not matched to a gene: 5. CDR3 nucleotide sequence: TGTGCCAGCAGCCGGACAGGGGGCCAGTCCTACGAGCAGTACTTC. This sequence encodes CASSRTGGQSYEQYF.